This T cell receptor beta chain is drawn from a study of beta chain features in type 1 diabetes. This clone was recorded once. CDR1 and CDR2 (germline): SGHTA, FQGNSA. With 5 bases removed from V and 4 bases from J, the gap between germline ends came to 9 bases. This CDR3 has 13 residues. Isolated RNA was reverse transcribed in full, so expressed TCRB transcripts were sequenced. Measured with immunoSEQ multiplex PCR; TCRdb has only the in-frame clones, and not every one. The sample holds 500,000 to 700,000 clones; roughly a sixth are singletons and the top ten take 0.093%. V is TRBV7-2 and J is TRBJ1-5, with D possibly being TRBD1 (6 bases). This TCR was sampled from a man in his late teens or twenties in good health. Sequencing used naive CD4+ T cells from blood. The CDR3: CASSGQRNQPQHF. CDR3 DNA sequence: TGTGCCAGCAGCGGACAGAGGAATCAGCCCCAGCATTTT.